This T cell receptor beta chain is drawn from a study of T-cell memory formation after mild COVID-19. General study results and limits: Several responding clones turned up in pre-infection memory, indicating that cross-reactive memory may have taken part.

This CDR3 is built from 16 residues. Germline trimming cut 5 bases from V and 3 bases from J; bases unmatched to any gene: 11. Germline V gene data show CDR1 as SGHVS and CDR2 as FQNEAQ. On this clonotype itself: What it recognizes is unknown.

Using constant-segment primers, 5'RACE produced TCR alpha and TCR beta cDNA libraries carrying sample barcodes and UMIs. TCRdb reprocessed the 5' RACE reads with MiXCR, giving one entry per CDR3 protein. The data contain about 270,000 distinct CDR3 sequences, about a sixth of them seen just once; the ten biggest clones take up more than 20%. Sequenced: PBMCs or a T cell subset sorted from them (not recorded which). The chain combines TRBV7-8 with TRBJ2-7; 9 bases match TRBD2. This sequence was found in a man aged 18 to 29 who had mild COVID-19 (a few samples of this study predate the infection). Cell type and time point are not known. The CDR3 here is CASSKRASGENYEQYF. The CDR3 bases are TGTGCCAGCAGCAAACGGGCTAGCGGGGAGAACTACGAGCAGTACTTC.